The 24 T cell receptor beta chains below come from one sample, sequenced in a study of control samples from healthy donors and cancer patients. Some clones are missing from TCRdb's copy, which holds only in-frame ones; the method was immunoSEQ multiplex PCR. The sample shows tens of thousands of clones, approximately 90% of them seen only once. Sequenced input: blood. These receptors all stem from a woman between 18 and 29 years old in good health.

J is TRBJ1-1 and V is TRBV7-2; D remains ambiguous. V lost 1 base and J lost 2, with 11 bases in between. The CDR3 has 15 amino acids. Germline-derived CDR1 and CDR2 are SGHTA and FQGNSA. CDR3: CASSLDRLDNTEAFF. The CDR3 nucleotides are TGTGCCAGCAGCTTAGATCGCTTAGACAACACTGAAGCTTTCTTT. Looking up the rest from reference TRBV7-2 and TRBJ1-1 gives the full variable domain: GAGVSQSPSNKVTEKGKDVELRCDPISGHTALYWYRQSLGQGLEFLIYFQGNSAPDKSGLPSDRFSAERTGGSVSTLTIQRTQQEDSAVYLCASSLDRLDNTEAFFGQGTRLTVV.

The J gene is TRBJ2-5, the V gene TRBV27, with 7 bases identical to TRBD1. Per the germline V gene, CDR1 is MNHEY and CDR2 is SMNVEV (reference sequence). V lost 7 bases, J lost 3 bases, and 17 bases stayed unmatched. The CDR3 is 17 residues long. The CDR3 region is CASIRSSRPGTEETQYF. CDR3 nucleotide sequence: TGTGCCAGCATAAGGTCGAGTCGGCCCGGGACAGAAGAGACCCAGTACTTC.

Written as DNA, the CDR3 is TGTGCCAGCAGCGTAGCCCCGCGGGGGGGCGATGAGACCCAGTACTTC. Translated, it gives CASSVAPRGGDETQYF. V and J are TRBV9 and TRBJ2-5, with TRBD2 matching over 9 bases. Trimming cost V 0 bases and J 5 bases; bases outside gene matches: 8. The CDR3 loop spans 16 amino acids. Per germline, CDR1 SGDLS and CDR2 YYNGEE.

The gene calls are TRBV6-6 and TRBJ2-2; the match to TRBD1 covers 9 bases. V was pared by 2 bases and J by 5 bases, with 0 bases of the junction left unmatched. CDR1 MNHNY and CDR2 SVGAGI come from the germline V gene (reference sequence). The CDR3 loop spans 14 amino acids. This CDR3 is CASSYGTGTGELFF. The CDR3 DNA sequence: TGTGCCAGCAGTTACGGGACAGGGACCGGGGAGCTGTTTTTT.

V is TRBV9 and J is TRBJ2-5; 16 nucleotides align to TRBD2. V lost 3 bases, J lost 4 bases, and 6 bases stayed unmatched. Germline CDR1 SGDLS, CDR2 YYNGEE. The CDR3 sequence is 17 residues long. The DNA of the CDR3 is TGTGCCAGCAGCGAGGGGACTAGCGGGGGGGCTAGAGAGACCCAGTACTTC. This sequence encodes CASSEGTSGGARETQYF.

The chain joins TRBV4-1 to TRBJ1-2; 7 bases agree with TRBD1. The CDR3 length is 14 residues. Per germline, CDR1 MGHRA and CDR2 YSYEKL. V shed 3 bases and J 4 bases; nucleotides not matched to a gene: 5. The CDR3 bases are TGCGCCAGCAGCCAGGCGGGACAGACCTATGGCTACACCTTC. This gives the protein CASSQAGQTYGYTF.

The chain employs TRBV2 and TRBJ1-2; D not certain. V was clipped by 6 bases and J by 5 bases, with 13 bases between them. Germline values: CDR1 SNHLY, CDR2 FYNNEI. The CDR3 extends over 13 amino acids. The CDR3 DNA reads TGTGCCAGCAGGCTAGACTCCGCTTATGGCTACACCTTC. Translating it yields CASRLDSAYGYTF.

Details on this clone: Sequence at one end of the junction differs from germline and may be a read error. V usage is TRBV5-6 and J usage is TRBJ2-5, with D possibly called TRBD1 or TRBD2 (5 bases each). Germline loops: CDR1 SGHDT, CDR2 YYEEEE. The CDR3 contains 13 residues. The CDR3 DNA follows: TGTGTCAGCAGCATGGGACCCCAAGAGACCCAGTACTTC. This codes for CVSSMGPQETQYF.

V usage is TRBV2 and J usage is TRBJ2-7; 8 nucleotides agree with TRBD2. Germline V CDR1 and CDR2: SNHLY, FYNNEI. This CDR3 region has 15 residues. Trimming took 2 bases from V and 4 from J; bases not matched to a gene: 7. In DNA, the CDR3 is TGTGCCAGCAGTGAATACGGGGGGGCCGGGTACGAGCAGTACTTC. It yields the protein CASSEYGGAGYEQYF.

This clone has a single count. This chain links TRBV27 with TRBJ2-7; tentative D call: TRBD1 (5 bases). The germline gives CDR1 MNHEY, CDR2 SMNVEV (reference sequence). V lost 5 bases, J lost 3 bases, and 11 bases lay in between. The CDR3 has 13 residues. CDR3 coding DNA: TGTGCCAGCAGTCCGACAGACGGCTACGAGCAGTACTTC. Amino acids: CASSPTDGYEQYF.

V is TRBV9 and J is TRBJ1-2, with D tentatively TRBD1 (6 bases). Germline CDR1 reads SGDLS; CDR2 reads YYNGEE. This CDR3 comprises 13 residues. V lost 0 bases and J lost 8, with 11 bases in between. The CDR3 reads CASSVGGASGYTF. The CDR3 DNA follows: TGTGCCAGCAGCGTAGGGGGGGCGTCCGGCTACACCTTC.

CDR3 sequence (DNA): TGTGCCAGCAGCTGGAAGGGACAGGGGGCGAGAACTGAAGCTTTCTTT. As protein: CASSWKGQGARTEAFF. The gene calls are TRBV7-6 and TRBJ1-1, with 12 bases that match TRBD1. Losses at the gene ends were 4 bases for V and 5 bases for J; bases not matched to a gene: 8. The CDR3 runs 16 residues. Germline assignment: CDR1 SGHVS and CDR2 FNYEAQ. The whole variable domain, remainder taken from reference TRBV7-6 and TRBJ1-1, is GAGVSQSPRYKVTKRGQDVALRCDPISGHVSLYWYRQALGQGPEFLTYFNYEAQQDKSGLPNDRFSAERPEGSISTLTIQRTEQRDSAMYRCASSWKGQGARTEAFFGQGTRLTVV.

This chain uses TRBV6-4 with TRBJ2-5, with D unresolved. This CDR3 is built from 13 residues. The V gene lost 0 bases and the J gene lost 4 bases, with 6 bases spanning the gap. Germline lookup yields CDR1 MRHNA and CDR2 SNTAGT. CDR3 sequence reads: CASSDSIGETQYF. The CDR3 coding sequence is TGTGCCAGCAGTGACTCGATTGGAGAGACCCAGTACTTC.

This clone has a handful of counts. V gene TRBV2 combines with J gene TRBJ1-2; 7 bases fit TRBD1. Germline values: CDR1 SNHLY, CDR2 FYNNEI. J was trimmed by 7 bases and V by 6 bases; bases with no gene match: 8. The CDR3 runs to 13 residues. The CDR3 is CASSIDRDGGYTF. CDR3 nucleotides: TGTGCCAGCAGCATAGACAGGGACGGTGGCTACACCTTC.

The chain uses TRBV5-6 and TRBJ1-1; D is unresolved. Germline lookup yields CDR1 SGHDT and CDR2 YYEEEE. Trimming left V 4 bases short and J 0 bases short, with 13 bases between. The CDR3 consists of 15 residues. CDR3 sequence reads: CASSPNAGMNTEAFF. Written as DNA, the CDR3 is TGTGCCAGCAGCCCAAACGCGGGGATGAACACTGAAGCTTTCTTT.

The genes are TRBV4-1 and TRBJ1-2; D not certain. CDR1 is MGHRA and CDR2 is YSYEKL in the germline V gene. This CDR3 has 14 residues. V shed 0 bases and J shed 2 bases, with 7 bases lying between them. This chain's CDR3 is CASSQDGINYGYTF. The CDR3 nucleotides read TGCGCCAGCAGCCAAGATGGCATAAACTATGGCTACACCTTC.

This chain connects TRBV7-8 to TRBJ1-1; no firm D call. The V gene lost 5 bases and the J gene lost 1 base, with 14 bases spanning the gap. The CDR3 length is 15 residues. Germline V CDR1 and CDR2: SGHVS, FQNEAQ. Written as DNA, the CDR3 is TGTGCCAGCAGCGAGACCCCCCAGGAGAACACTGAAGCTTTCTTT. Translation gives CASSETPQENTEAFF.

The CDR3 reads CSVTTGGNQPQHF. The CDR3 DNA reads TGCAGTGTAACCACAGGGGGTAATCAGCCCCAGCATTTT. This chain uses TRBV29-1 with TRBJ1-5, with 8 bases identical to TRBD1. The CDR3 has 13 amino acids. Germline loops: CDR1 SQVTM, CDR2 ANQGSEA.

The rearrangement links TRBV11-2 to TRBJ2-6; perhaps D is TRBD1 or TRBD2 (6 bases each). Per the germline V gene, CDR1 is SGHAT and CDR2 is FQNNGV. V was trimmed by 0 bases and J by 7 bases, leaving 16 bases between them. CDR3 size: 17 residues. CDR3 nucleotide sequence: TGTGCCAGCAGCTTAGAAGAGGGGGGCCGGCGAGCCAACGTCCTGACTTTC. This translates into CASSLEEGGRRANVLTF.

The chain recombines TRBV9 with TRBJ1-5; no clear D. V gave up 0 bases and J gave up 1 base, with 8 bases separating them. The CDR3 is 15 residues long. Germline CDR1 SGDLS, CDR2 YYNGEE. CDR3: CASSVGGFSNQPQHF. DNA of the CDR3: TGTGCCAGCAGCGTAGGAGGGTTCAGCAATCAGCCCCAGCATTTT.

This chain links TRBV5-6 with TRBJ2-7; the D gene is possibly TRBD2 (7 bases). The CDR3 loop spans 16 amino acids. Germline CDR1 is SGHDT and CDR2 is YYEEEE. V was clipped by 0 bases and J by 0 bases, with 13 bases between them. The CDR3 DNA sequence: TGTGCCAGCAGCTTGGAACGGGGGGCCATCTCCTACGAGCAGTACTTC. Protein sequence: CASSLERGAISYEQYF.

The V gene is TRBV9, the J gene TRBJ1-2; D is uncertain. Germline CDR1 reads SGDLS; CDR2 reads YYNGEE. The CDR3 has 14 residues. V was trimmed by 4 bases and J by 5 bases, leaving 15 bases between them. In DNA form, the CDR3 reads TGTGCCAGCAGCCCGAGCGGAGGGATTTATGGCTACACCTTC. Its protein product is CASSPSGGIYGYTF.

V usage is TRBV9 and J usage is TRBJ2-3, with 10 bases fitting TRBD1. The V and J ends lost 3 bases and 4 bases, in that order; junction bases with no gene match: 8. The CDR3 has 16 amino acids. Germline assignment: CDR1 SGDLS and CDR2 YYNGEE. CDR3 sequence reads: CASSGRDRGVSDTQYF. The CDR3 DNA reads TGTGCCAGCAGCGGCCGGGACAGGGGTGTCTCAGATACGCAGTATTTT.

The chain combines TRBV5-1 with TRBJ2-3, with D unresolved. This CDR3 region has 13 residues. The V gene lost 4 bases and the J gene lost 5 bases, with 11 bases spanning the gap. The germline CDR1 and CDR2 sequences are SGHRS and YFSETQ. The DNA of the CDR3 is TGCGCCAGCAGCCCGGCCTCCGGAGATACGCAGTATTTT. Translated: CASSPASGDTQYF.